What follows are 2 T cell receptor beta chains derived from one specimen sequenced in a study of CD8 T cells in ankylosing spondylitis. TCRdb used MiXCR to reprocess the 5' RACE reads, holding one entry per CDR3 protein. The sample carries more than 150,000 distinct CDR3 sequences, over 10% recorded once. Sequencing used blood, either unsorted or a sorted T cell fraction (not recorded which). The receptors shown here come from a female donor with ankylosing spondylitis or in good health (not recorded which).

Many counts were recorded for this clonotype. The chain joins TRBV28 to TRBJ2-7, with a possible D match to TRBD1 (5 bases). The CDR3 loop spans 13 amino acids. Germline V gene sequence: CDR1 MDHEN, CDR2 SYDVKM. With 2 bases removed from V and 5 bases from J, the gap between germline ends came to 10 bases. CDR3 in amino acids: CASSLRGPHEQYF. CDR3 DNA sequence: TGTGCCAGCAGTTTAAGGGGCCCCCACGAGCAGTACTTC.

This clonotype was observed many times. V usage is TRBV12-3 or TRBV12-4 and J usage is TRBJ2-3; D not certain. V was clipped by 5 bases and J by 0 bases, with 15 bases between them. There are 16 residues in the CDR3. The CDR3 region has the DNA TGTGCCAGCAGTCTCGGTGGCCACGTTAGCACAGATACGCAGTATTTT. Protein: CASSLGGHVSTDTQYF.